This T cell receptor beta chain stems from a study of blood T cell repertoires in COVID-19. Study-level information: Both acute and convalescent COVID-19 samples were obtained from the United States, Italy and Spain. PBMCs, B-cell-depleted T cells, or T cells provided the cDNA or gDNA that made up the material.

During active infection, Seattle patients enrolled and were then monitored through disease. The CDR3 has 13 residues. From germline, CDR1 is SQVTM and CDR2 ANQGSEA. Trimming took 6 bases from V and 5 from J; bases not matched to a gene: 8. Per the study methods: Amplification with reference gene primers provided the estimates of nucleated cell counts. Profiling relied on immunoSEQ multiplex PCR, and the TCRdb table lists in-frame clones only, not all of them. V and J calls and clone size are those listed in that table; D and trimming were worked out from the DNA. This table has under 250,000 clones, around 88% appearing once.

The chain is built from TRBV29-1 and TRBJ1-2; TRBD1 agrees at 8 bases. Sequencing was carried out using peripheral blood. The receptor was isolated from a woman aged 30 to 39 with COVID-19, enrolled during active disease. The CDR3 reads CSVGWTGIYGYTF. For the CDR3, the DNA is TGCAGCGTGGGGTGGACAGGGATATATGGCTACACCTTC.